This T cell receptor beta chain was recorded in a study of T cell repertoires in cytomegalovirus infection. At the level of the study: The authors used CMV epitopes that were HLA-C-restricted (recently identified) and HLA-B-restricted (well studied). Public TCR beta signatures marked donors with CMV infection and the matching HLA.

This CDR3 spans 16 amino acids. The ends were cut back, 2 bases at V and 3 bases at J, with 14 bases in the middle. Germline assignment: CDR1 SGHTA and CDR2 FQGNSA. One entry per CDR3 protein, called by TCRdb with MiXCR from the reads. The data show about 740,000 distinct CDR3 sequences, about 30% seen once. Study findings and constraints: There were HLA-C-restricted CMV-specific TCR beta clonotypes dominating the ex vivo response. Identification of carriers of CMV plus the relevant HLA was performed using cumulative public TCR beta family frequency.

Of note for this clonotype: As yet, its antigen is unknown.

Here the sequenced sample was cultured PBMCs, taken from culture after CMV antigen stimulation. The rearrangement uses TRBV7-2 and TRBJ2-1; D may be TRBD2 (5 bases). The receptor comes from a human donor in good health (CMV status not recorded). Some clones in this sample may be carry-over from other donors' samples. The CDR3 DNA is TGTGCCAGCAGCTTAATCGAGGGAGCGGTCTACAATGAGCAGTTCTTC. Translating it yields CASSLIEGAVYNEQFF.